Reported below is one TCR beta chain. Its specificity is unknown. The data originate from a study of graft-versus-host responses after intestinal transplantation. Study background: Uniformly, recipients were administered anti-thymocyte globulin induction with subsequent tacrolimus and steroids for about 3 years.

The CDR3 consists of 15 residues. V was trimmed by 4 bases and J by 10 bases, leaving 17 bases between them. The germline gives CDR1 MNHNY, CDR2 SVGAGI (reference sequence). Generated by immunoSEQ multiplex PCR, the TCRdb table keeps only in-frame clones and is missing some. The sample includes approximately 100,000 clones, approximately 93% of them seen just once. The rearrangement joins TRBV6-6 to TRBJ1-6, with D hard to call. The sequenced sample was unstimulated CD8+ T cells sorted from spleen or lymph node cells, obtained before intestinal transplant. This receptor was identified in a human donor who received an intestinal transplant. This CDR3 is CASSFSMNLESPLHF. The CDR3 DNA follows: TGTGCCAGCAGTTTTTCTATGAATCTCGAATCACCCCTCCACTTT.